The clone carrying this T cell receptor beta chain has only one observation. Germline V CDR1 and CDR2: LGHNT, FRNRAP. The CDR3 is made up of 15 amino acids. V was pared by 5 bases and J by 2 bases, with 10 bases between. The method was immunoSEQ multiplex PCR; TCRdb's version includes in-frame clones alone and lacks a portion of them. Of about 310,000 clones in the sample, roughly nine tenths were seen once. The sample belongs to a study of blood T cell repertoires in COVID-19. This sequence was found in a man in his 60s who had recovered from COVID-19. The V call is TRBV12-5, the J call TRBJ2-6; D is perhaps TRBD1 (6 bases). The material sequenced was PBMCs or T cells enriched from blood (not recorded which). CDR3 residues: CASGTGFPGANVLTF. CDR3 DNA: TGTGCTAGTGGTACAGGGTTTCCTGGGGCCAACGTCCTGACTTTC.